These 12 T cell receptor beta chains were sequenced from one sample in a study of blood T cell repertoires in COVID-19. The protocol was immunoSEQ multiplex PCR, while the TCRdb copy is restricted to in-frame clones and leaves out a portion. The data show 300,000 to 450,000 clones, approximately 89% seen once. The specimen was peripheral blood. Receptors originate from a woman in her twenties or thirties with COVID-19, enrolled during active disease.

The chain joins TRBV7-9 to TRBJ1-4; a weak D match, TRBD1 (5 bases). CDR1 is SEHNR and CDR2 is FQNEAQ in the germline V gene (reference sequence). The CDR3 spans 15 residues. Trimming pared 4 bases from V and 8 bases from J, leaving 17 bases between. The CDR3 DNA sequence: TGTGCCAGCAGCTATCAGGGAGGTGCAGGAGAAAAACTGTTTTTT. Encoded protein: CASSYQGGAGEKLFF.

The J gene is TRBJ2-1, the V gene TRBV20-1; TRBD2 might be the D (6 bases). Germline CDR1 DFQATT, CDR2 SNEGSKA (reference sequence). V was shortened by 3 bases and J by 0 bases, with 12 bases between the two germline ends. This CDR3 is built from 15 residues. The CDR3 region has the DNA TGCAGTGCTAGTCTACTAGCTCGCTCCTACAATGAGCAGTTCTTC. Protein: CSASLLARSYNEQFF.

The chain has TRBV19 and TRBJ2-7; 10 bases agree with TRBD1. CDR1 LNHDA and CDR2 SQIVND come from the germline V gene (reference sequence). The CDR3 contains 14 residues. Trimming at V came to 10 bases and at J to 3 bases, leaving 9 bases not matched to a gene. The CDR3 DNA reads TGTGCCACATCACCCGGGACAGGGGTCTACGAGCAGTACTTC. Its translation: CATSPGTGVYEQYF.

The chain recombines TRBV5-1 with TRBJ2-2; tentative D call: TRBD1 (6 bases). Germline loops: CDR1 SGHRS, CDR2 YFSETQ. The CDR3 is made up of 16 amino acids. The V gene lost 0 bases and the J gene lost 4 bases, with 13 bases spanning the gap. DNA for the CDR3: TGCGCCAGCAGCTTGGTCGAGACAGGTCCCACCGGGGAGCTGTTTTTT. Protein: CASSLVETGPTGELFF.

CDR3 residues: CASSPKLAGGPGEQFF. The CDR3 nucleotides read TGCGCCAGCAGCCCGAAACTAGCGGGAGGGCCGGGTGAGCAGTTCTTC. The rearrangement joins TRBV5-1 to TRBJ2-1, with 13 bases lining up with TRBD2. Germline V lookup: CDR1 SGHRS, CDR2 YFSETQ. This CDR3 region has 16 residues. J was trimmed by 9 bases and V by 4 bases; bases with no gene match: 10.

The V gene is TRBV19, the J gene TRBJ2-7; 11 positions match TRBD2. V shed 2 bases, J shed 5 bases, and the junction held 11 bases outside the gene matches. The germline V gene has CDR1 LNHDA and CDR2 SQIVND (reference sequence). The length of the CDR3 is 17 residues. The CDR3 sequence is CASSIRGLAGGYDEQYF. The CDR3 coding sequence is TGTGCCAGTAGTATAAGGGGTCTAGCGGGAGGATACGACGAGCAGTACTTC.

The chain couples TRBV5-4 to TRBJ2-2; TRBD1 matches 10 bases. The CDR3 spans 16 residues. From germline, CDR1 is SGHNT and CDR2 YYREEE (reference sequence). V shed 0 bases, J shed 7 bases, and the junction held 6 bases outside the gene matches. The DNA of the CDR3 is TGTGCCAGCAGCTTGGGGGACAGGGGAAAAAACGGGGAGCTGTTTTTT. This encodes CASSLGDRGKNGELFF.

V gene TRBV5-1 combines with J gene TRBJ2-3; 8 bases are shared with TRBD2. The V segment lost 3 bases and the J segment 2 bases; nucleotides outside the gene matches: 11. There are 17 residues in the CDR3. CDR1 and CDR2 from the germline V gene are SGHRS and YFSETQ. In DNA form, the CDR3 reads TGCGCCAGCAGCTACCTAGGAGGCGGGAGGACCACAGATACGCAGTATTTT. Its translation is CASSYLGGGRTTDTQYF. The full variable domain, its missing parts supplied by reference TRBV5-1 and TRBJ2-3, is KAGVTQTPRYLIKTRGQQVTLSCSPISGHRSVSWYQQTPGQGLQFLFEYFSETQRNKGNFPGRFSGRQFSNSRSEMNVSTLELGDSALYLCASSYLGGGRTTDTQYFGPGTRLTVL.

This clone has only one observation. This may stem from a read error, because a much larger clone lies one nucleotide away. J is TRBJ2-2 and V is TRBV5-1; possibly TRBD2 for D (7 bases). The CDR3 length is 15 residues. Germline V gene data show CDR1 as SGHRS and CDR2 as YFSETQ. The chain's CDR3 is CPSTWGGAITGELFF. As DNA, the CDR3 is TGCCCCAGCACCTGGGGGGGGGCGATCACCGGGGAGCTGTTTTTT.

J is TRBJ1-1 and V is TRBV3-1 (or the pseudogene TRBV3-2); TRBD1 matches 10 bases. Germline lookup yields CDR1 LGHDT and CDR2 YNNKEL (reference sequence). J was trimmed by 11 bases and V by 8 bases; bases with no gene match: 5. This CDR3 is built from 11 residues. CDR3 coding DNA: TGTGCCAGCGGACAGGGGGGGAGCGCTTTCTTT. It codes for CASGQGGSAFF.

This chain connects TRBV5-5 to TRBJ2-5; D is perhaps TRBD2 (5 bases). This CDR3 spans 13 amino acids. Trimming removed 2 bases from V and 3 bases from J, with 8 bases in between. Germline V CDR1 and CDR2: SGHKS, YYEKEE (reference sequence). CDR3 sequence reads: CASSLERKETQYF. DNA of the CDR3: TGTGCCAGCAGCTTAGAGCGGAAAGAGACCCAGTACTTC.

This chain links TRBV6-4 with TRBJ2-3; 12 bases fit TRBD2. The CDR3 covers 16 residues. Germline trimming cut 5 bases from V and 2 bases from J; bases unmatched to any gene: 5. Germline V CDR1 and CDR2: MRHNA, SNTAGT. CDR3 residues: CASSSLAGGNTDTQYF. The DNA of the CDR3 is TGTGCCAGCAGTTCTCTAGCGGGAGGGAACACAGATACGCAGTATTTT.